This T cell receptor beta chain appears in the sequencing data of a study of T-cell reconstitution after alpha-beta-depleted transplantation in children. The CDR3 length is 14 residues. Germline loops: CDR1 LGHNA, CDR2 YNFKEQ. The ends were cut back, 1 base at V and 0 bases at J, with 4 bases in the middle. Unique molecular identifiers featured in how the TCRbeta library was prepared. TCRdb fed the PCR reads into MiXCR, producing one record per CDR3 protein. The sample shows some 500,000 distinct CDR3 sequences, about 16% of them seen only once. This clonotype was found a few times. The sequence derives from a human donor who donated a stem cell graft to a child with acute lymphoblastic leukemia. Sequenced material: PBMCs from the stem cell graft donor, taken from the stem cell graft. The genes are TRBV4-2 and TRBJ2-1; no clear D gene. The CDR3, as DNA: TGTGCCAGCAGCCAAGTGGGCTCCTACAATGAGCAGTTCTTC. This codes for CASSQVGSYNEQFF.